This T cell receptor (beta chain) was recovered during a study of blood T cell repertoires in COVID-19 (dated by TCRdb to 2020 to 2021). Concerning the study at large: Collaborator samples came from the United States, Italy and Spain and covered acute and convalescent phases of COVID-19. The material from the prospective study consisted of cDNA or gDNA derived from T cells, B-cell-depleted T cells, or PBMCs. Deeply sampled blood TCRbeta repertoires from subjects exposed to, actively infected with, or recovered from COVID-19 were included in the dataset. The repertoires were released in a freely available public database meant as a resource for research on the immune response to SARS-CoV-2. Samples were obtained from the ongoing ImmuneRACE study (first 160 participants) and from about 1,300 subjects provided by 6 global collaborators. Sample metadata almost always included a de-identified subject ID, COVID-19 status, age in years and sex. Where available, HLA class I and class II types were taken from metadata supplied by the sample provider and were not determined by assay-based typing.

TCRbeta CDR3 regions were amplified from genomic DNA by means of the immunoSEQ Assay, a bias-controlled multiplex PCR. The original pipeline was this. The number of nucleated cells in each sample was estimated from the amplification of reference gene primers within the assay. To quantify the absolute abundance of each unique TCRbeta CDR3 rearrangement, sequence reads were collapsed and filtered. For each sample, productive Simpson clonality was calculated as the square root of Simpson's diversity index over productive rearrangements. The source is immuneACCESS, and TCRdb retained only in-frame sequences with V and J called. Part of the clones is not carried over; for the studies checked, unresolved V genes explain less than half of this, and the remainder is unexplained. Clone size and the V and J calls come from that table; the DNA yielded D and trimming. Present in this sample are roughly 200,000 clones, 82% of which were seen just once. The ten largest clones add up to around 7.8% of the sample.

One collaborating source in Seattle enrolled patients while the patients were actively infected and followed the patients over time throughout the course of disease. The collaborating institutions used their own protocols to collect whole blood in K2EDTA tubes. For TCRbeta analysis, collaborators shipped samples in one of three forms: frozen whole blood, isolated PBMCs, or DNA extracted from either of those sample types. The full study reports these points: The amount of clinical and demographic metadata varied by source and participant and was provided uncurated.

As regards this clone: The clone's antigen remains unknown. Within one base of it there is no much larger clone, and no base qualities were kept.

Counted from cysteine to phenylalanine, this CDR3 has 14 amino acids. Only CDR3 DNA is held: 42 bases, read in frame from base 1. Germline trimming amounts to 5 bases on V and 7 bases on J, with 8 as the count of junction bases outside the gene matches. CDR1 SGHAT and CDR2 FQDESV are derived from the germline V gene (reference sequence). In this chain, TRBV11-1 is recombined with TRBJ2-1; TRBD2 aligns with 7 central bases. The sequence was obtained from a woman aged 60-70 years with COVID-19, enrolled during active disease. Material for sequencing was peripheral blood. At the DNA level, the sequence is TGTGCCAGCAGCCCGTCGACTAGCACAAATGAGCAGTTCTTC. Its protein is CASSPSTSTNEQFF.